These 20 T cell receptor beta chains originate from one sample sequenced in a study of identical twins. TCRdb fed the 5' RACE reads into MiXCR, producing one record per CDR3 protein. The data contain 640,000 or so distinct CDR3 sequences, 6% to 6.5% of them seen just once; the ten biggest clones take up around 2%. Input material: naive T cells sorted from blood. The receptor set was obtained from a man younger than 35 in good health.

The chain has TRBV7-8 and TRBJ2-1; D is undetermined. V lost 1 base, J lost 0 bases, and 10 bases lay in between. Germline lookup yields CDR1 SGHVS and CDR2 FQNEAQ. The CDR3 length is 16 residues. The CDR3 DNA reads TGTGCCAGCAGCTTAGACACTCCAACCTCCTACAATGAGCAGTTCTTC. Its protein is CASSLDTPTSYNEQFF.

There are many counts of this clonotype. The rearrangement uses TRBV27 and TRBJ2-1, with D unresolved. Germline CDR1 and CDR2: MNHEY and SMNVEV (reference sequence). This CDR3 has 12 amino acids. Deletions cut 7 bases from V and 8 bases from J, with 12 bases between. CDR3 in amino acids: CASKPGYDEQFF. CDR3 DNA sequence: TGTGCCAGCAAGCCCGGGTACGATGAGCAGTTCTTC.

Only a few counts were recorded for this clonotype. The chain is built from TRBV24-1 and TRBJ2-1; D may be TRBD1 (7 bases). Deletions cut 0 bases from V and 9 bases from J, with 20 bases between. Looked up from germline, CDR1 is KGHDR and CDR2 is SFDVKD. The CDR3 is 17 residues long. CDR3 DNA: TGTGCCACCAGTGATTTGCAGGGGGGACAGATAAAGGGTGAGCAGTTCTTC. Its translation is CATSDLQGGQIKGEQFF.

This clonotype appeared many times. The chain has TRBV7-9 and TRBJ2-1; D might be TRBD2 (5 bases). Germline CDR1 reads SEHNR; CDR2 reads FQNEAQ (reference sequence). V lost 8 bases to trimming and J lost 9 bases, with 11 bases between them. This CDR3 contains 11 residues. CDR3 sequence: CASGIASEQFF. CDR3 DNA sequence: TGTGCCAGCGGAATAGCGAGTGAGCAGTTCTTC.

This clonotype was counted at least ten times. The chain is built from TRBV7-6 and TRBJ2-3; TRBD1 is a possible D gene (6 bases). From germline, CDR1 is SGHVS and CDR2 FNYEAQ. This CDR3 comprises 16 residues. The ends were cut back, 5 bases at V and 2 bases at J, with 17 bases in the middle. The CDR3 DNA reads as TGTGCCAGCAGCGCTCAAAGTAGGGGGTACACAGATACGCAGTATTTT. Translated, it gives CASSAQSRGYTDTQYF.

This clonotype has more than one count but fewer than ten. The chain employs TRBV27 and TRBJ2-3; TRBD1 matches 7 bases. V dropped 2 bases and J dropped 4; count of bases not matched to a gene: 9. The germline gives CDR1 MNHEY, CDR2 SMNVEV (reference sequence). The CDR3 covers 16 residues. In nucleotides, the CDR3 is TGTGCCAGCAGTTTACTACAGGGGATAGGGGCAGATACGCAGTATTTT. Residues: CASSLLQGIGADTQYF.

This chain links TRBV5-1 with TRBJ2-3, with 8 bases that match TRBD1. V was clipped by 4 bases and J by 6 bases; unmatched bases: 7. This CDR3 contains 14 residues. Germline V gives CDR1 SGHRS, CDR2 YFSETQ. CDR3 nucleotide sequence: TGCGCCAGCAGCGCCAGGGGGCGAAGGGATACGCAGTATTTT. Residues: CASSARGRRDTQYF.

This clonotype was seen repeatedly, ten times or more. V usage is TRBV10-1 and J usage is TRBJ1-1; tentative D call: TRBD1 (6 bases). From germline, CDR1 is WNHNN and CDR2 SYGVQD (reference sequence). V lost 6 bases, J lost 5 bases, and 10 bases lay in between. The CDR3 consists of 12 residues. The CDR3 here is CASSGGGTEAFF. As DNA, the CDR3 is TGCGCCAGCAGCGGAGGGGGAACTGAAGCTTTCTTT.

There are many counts of this clonotype. The chain recombines TRBV6-2 or TRBV6-3 with TRBJ2-1, with TRBD2 matching 8 bases. J gave up 16 bases and V 6 bases, and 8 bases lay outside the gene matches. Germline V gene sequence: CDR1 MNHEY, CDR2 SVGEGT. This CDR3 has 11 residues. The CDR3 nucleotides read TGTGCCAGCAGCTCGGGACTAGGGGGTTTCTTC. This encodes CASSSGLGGFF.

The chain joins TRBV20-1 to TRBJ1-5; D gene unclear. The CDR3 sequence is 14 residues long. Germline-derived CDR1 and CDR2 are DFQATT and SNEGSKA (reference sequence). V was shortened by 2 bases and J by 0 bases, with 8 bases between the two germline ends. CDR3 nucleotide sequence: TGCAGTGCTAGACCAATACATAGCAATCAGCCCCAGCATTTT. Translation: CSARPIHSNQPQHF.

This clonotype was detected a few times. This chain uses TRBV30 with TRBJ2-1, with D hard to call. The V gene lost 5 bases and the J gene lost 1 base, with 6 bases spanning the gap. CDR1 is GTSNPN, CDR2 SVGIG, per germline (reference sequence). The CDR3 is 12 residues long. CDR3 in amino acids: CAWDSSYNEQFF. Written as DNA, the CDR3 is TGTGCCTGGGACTCATCCTACAATGAGCAGTTCTTC.

A remark on this clonotype: The CDR3 end shows no conserved phenylalanine or tryptophan, and so a read error is likely. The J gene is TRBJ2-1, the V gene TRBV7-2; 9 bases align to TRBD1. The CDR3 length is 15 residues. Trimming removed 6 bases from V and 2 bases from J; junction bases left unmatched: 5. CDR1 and CDR2 from the germline V gene are SGHTA and FQGNSA. CDR3 region: CASREQGATYNEQFC. The CDR3 coding sequence is TGTGCCAGCAGAGAACAGGGGGCCACCTACAATGAGCAGTTCTGC.

The chain has TRBV5-1 and TRBJ1-6; unclear D gene. The V end was cut by 3 bases, the J end by 14 bases, with 15 bases between. The CDR3 runs to 13 residues. Germline assignment: CDR1 SGHRS and CDR2 YFSETQ. CDR3 loop: CASSSNPDGSLHF. DNA of the CDR3: TGCGCCAGCAGCTCGAACCCCGACGGCTCCCTCCACTTT.

This clonotype occurred many times. The chain joins TRBV29-1 to TRBJ1-4, with no clear D. Germline V gene lookup returns CDR1 SQVTM and CDR2 ANQGSEA. The CDR3 has 13 amino acids. V dropped 7 bases and J dropped 0 bases, with 9 bases sitting between them. The CDR3 nucleotides read TGCAGCGGACTCGATGCAACTAATGAAAAACTGTTTTTT. It is translated as CSGLDATNEKLFF.

This clonotype was counted ten times or more. V gene TRBV12-3 or TRBV12-4 combines with J gene TRBJ2-1; 10 bases agree with TRBD2. This CDR3 comprises 15 residues. V shed 2 bases and J 6 bases; nucleotides not matched to a gene: 4. The CDR3 bases are TGTGCCAGCAGTTTAACGCTAGCGGGAGTCAATGAGCAGTTCTTC. It yields the protein CASSLTLAGVNEQFF.

This clonotype was picked up many times. V is TRBV28 and J is TRBJ2-5; D not certain. CDR1 is MDHEN and CDR2 is SYDVKM in the germline V gene. The length of the CDR3 is 14 residues. Trimming removed 7 bases at V and 1 base at J, with 13 bases between. The CDR3 region has the DNA TGTGCCAGCAAAATTACGGGCAGCCAAGAGACCCAGTACTTC. Amino acid sequence: CASKITGSQETQYF.

At least ten counts were recorded for this clonotype. This chain links TRBV24-1 with TRBJ2-1; TRBD1 agrees at 7 bases. The length of the CDR3 is 15 residues. CDR1 is KGHDR and CDR2 is SFDVKD in the germline V gene. Trimming removed 3 bases from V and 5 bases from J; junction bases left unmatched: 6. In DNA, the CDR3 is TGTGCCACCAGTGATCCCGACAGGGTCGACAATGAGCAGTTCTTC. Protein: CATSDPDRVDNEQFF.

In its sample, this clonotype was seen a few times. J is TRBJ1-3 and V is TRBV6-5; no firm D call. The CDR3 runs 16 residues. Germline loops: CDR1 MNHEY, CDR2 SVGAGI. Trimming took off 2 bases at V and 0 bases at J, with 11 bases between the two ends. CDR3 sequence reads: CASSYDRPISGNTIYF. The CDR3, as DNA: TGTGCCAGCAGTTACGACCGACCCATCTCTGGAAACACCATATATTTT.

This clonotype has at least ten counts. The chain recombines TRBV12-3 or TRBV12-4 with TRBJ2-2; perhaps D is TRBD1 or TRBD2 (6 bases each). The CDR3 is made up of 15 amino acids. Deletions cut 3 bases from V and 3 bases from J, with 11 bases between. CDR3 amino acids: CASSLGGLDTGELFF. The CDR3, as DNA: TGTGCCAGCAGTTTGGGGGGCCTTGACACCGGGGAGCTGTTTTTT.

This clonotype was detected ten times or more. In nucleotides, the CDR3 is TGCGCCAGCAGCTTGGAGGCAGCGGGAGTTAGGAACACCGGGGAGCTGTTTTTT. As protein: CASSLEAAGVRNTGELFF. This chain uses TRBV5-1 with TRBJ2-2, with 8 bases that match TRBD2. Germline CDR1 is SGHRS and CDR2 is YFSETQ. This CDR3 has 18 residues. The trim removed 0 bases at V and 1 base at J, leaving 8 bases unmatched.